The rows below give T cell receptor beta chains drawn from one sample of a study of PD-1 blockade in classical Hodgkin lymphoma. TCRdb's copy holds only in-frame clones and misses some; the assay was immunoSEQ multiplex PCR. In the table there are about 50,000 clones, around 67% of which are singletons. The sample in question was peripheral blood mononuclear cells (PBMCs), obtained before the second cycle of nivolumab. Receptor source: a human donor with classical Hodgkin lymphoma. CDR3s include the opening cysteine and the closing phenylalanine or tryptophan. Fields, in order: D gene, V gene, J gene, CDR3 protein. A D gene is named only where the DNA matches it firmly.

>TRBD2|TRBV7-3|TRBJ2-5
CASSLSSGVQETQYF
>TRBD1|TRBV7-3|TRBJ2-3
CACGGQGADTQYF
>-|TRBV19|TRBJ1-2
CASSMGQGFNGYTF
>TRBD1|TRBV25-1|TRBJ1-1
CASSGQGNRYGESFF
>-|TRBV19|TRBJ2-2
CASSLSGPPGELFF
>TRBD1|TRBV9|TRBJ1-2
CASSPQGGVDGYTF
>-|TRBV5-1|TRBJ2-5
CASRPDGETQYF
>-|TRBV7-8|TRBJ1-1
CASSLLLLNTEAFF
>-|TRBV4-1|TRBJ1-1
CASSHFGQNTEAFF
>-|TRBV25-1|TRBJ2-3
CASSEWTDTQYF
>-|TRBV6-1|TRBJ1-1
CASRTLQGGNTEAFF
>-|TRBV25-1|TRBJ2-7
CASSEVGTYEQYF
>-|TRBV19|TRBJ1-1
CASSIEGGTEAFF
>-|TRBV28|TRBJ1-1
CASTLGGILTEAFF
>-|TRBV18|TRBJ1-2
CASQFATTGDYGYTF
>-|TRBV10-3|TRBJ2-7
CAIRGGRDRDEQYF
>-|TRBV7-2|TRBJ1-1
CASSFSYGAEAFF
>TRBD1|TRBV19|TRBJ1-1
CASHARLGGPPLNTEAFF
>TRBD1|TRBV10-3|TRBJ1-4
CAISDVGTGKLFF
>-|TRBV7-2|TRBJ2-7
CASSLAAEQYF
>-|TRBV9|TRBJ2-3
CASSVRPISTDTQYF
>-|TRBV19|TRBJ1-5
CASSASAYGQPQHF
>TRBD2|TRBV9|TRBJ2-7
CASSPFGAGVYEQYF
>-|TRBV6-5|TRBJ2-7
CASSGGGRGEQYF
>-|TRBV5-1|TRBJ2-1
CASSLGPAASSYNEQFF
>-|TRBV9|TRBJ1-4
CASSLGGGNYNEKLFF
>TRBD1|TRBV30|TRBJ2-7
CAWSRQGALEQYF
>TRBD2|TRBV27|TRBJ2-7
CASSSGTSDYYEQYF
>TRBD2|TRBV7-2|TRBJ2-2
CASSLGLGTSGSGLFF
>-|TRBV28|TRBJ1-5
CASSSGLGAHQPQHF
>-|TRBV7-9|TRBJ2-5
CASSISPDGETQYF
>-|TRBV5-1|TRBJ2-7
CASSLGRDPTYEQYF
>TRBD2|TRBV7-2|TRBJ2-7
CASSLHPSGSYEQYF
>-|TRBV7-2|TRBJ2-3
CASSLAPRTGGVDTQYF